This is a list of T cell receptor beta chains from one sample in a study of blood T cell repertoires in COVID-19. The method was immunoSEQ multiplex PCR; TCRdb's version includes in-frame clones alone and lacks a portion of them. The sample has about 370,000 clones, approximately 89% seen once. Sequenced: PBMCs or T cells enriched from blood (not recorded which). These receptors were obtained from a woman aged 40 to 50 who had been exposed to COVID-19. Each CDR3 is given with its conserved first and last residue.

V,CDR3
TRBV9,CASSLRTDGYTF
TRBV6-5,CASSYTPGTAYNEQFF
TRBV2,CASSVSTSGGGEQYF
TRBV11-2,CASRVGATEAFF
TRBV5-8,CASSRTWNQPQHF
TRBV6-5,CASSSLAGGPREQFF
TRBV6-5,CATSGGIYGYTF
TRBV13,CASSPGQHYGYTF
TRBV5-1,CASSRLPTGGESYEQYF
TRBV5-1,CASSLGLAEPYEQYF
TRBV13,CASSLGDREIQPQHF
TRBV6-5,CASTRGTSAETQYF
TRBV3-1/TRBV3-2,CASSQDRRERSNYGYTF
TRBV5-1,CASSLVGTGGHSPLHF
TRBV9,CASSVALTGPKDTEAFF
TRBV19,CASSIQGGYEQYF